This TCR beta chain was retrieved from a study of shared clonotypes between healthy human individuals. There are a few counts of this clone. The CDR3 is 15 residues long. Germline values: CDR1 SGHRS, CDR2 YFSETQ. The V end was cut by 4 bases, the J end by 0 bases, with 12 bases between. Sequenced by immunoSEQ multiplex PCR; TCRdb stores in-frame clones only, minus some. The repertoire holds approximately 1.1 million clones, with around 78% as singletons. The rearrangement joins TRBV5-1 to TRBJ2-3; D may be TRBD2 (6 bases). This clonotype was sampled from a man between 18 and 35 years old in good health. Some clones in this sample may be carry-over from other donors' samples. The sequencing input was memory CD4+ T cells from PBMCs. Noted subset: CD45RA-negative fraction. CDR3 sequence (DNA): TGCGCCAGCAGCCAGACTAGGCCTAGCACAGATACGCAGTATTTT. Encoded protein: CASSQTRPSTDTQYF.